This T cell receptor (beta chain) was identified during a study of beta chain features in type 1 diabetes. Study-wide results and caveats: Among patients, naive, central memory and Treg TCRB repertoires appeared more similar than among healthy donors. For patients and controls alike, PCR might favor shorter templates to the same degree.

In regard to this clone: The antigen remains unidentified.

The investigators reverse transcribed all of the isolated RNA, so they sequenced expressed TCRB transcripts. Only in-frame clones appear in the TCRdb table, and some are missing; sequencing was by immunoSEQ multiplex PCR. The data hold around 340,000 clones, with 7.5% to 9% observed a single time. V lost 6 bases to trimming and J lost 3 bases, with 12 bases between them. The CDR3 totals 13 residues. Germline V gives CDR1 MNHEY, CDR2 SVGAGI. The chain couples TRBV6-5 to TRBJ2-7; no firm D call. Sample: central memory CD4+ T cells from blood. This sequence was found in a woman aged 18 to 35 in good health. The CDR3 protein is CASSTTLGYEQYF. CDR3 DNA sequence: TGTGCCAGCAGCACGACACTCGGCTACGAGCAGTACTTC.